These T cell receptor beta chains were read from a single sample in a study of T cell responses to AZD1222 COVID-19 vaccine. The method was immunoSEQ multiplex PCR; TCRdb's version includes in-frame clones alone and lacks a portion of them. This table holds 150,000 or so clones, roughly nine tenths found once. The sequences come from peripheral blood, collected on day 0 of MenACWY control vaccination. The receptors were sampled from an adult in good health. CDR3s include the opening cysteine and the closing phenylalanine or tryptophan. The order of the fields is D gene, clone size, V gene, J gene, CDR3 protein, CDR3 DNA. The D gene is left open where the match is weak. For some rows the clone size is stated as once, few or many, or as a class when expanded; others skip it.

D gene: NA; clone size: NA; V gene: TRBV19; J gene: TRBJ2-1; CDR3 protein: CASSIALAEYNEQFF; CDR3 DNA: TGTGCCAGTAGTATAGCTTTAGCGGAATACAATGAGCAGTTCTTC
D gene: NA; clone size: NA; V gene: TRBV24-1; J gene: TRBJ1-2; CDR3 protein: CATSDLKGEEGYTF; CDR3 DNA: TGTGCCACCAGTGATTTGAAGGGCGAGGAGGGCTACACCTTC
D gene: NA; clone size: NA; V gene: TRBV19; J gene: TRBJ1-2; CDR3 protein: CASNRWGVAQGYTF; CDR3 DNA: TGTGCCAGTAATAGGTGGGGGGTCGCTCAAGGCTACACCTTC
D gene: TRBD1; clone size: once; V gene: TRBV28; J gene: TRBJ1-2; CDR3 protein: CASSLNRGLAYTF; CDR3 DNA: TGTGCCAGCAGTTTAAACAGGGGGCTTGCCTACACCTTC
D gene: NA; clone size: few; V gene: TRBV7-8; J gene: TRBJ2-3; CDR3 protein: CASSLAGGTDTQYF; CDR3 DNA: TGTGCCAGCAGCTTAGCAGGGGGCACAGATACGCAGTATTTT
D gene: NA; clone size: NA; V gene: TRBV6-5; J gene: TRBJ1-4; CDR3 protein: CASIRHEKLFF; CDR3 DNA: TGTGCCAGCATCAGACATGAAAAACTGTTTTTT
D gene: NA; clone size: NA; V gene: TRBV20-1; J gene: TRBJ1-4; CDR3 protein: CSASSGMTTNEKLFF; CDR3 DNA: TGCAGTGCTAGTTCGGGGATGACAACTAATGAAAAACTGTTTTTT
D gene: TRBD1; clone size: NA; V gene: TRBV19; J gene: TRBJ1-5; CDR3 protein: CASSRRWWQGATQPQHF; CDR3 DNA: TGTGCCAGTAGTAGGAGGTGGTGGCAGGGGGCCACTCAGCCCCAGCATTTT
D gene: TRBD1; clone size: few; V gene: TRBV6-1; J gene: TRBJ2-7; CDR3 protein: CASSEDRTGTSYEQYF; CDR3 DNA: TGTGCCAGCAGTGAAGATAGGACAGGGACCTCCTACGAGCAGTACTTC
D gene: NA; clone size: NA; V gene: TRBV11-3; J gene: TRBJ1-1; CDR3 protein: CASSQRAAEAFF; CDR3 DNA: TGTGCCAGCAGTCAGAGAGCGGCAGAAGCTTTCTTT
D gene: NA; clone size: NA; V gene: TRBV19; J gene: TRBJ1-5; CDR3 protein: CASSIVGNQPQHF; CDR3 DNA: TGTGCCAGTAGTATAGTCGGGAATCAGCCCCAGCATTTT
D gene: NA; clone size: NA; V gene: TRBV3-1/TRBV3-2; J gene: TRBJ1-2; CDR3 protein: CASSLFTGRDGYTF; CDR3 DNA: TGTGCCAGCAGCCTATTCACGGGGAGAGATGGCTACACCTTC
D gene: TRBD1; clone size: NA; V gene: TRBV5-8; J gene: TRBJ1-2; CDR3 protein: CASSSGQASYGYTF; CDR3 DNA: TGTGCCAGCAGCTCAGGACAGGCGTCTTATGGCTACACCTTC
D gene: NA; clone size: once; V gene: TRBV19; J gene: TRBJ1-1; CDR3 protein: CASRTDNGGTEAFF; CDR3 DNA: TGTGCCAGTAGAACTGATAATGGAGGAACTGAAGCTTTCTTT
D gene: TRBD2; clone size: NA; V gene: TRBV24-1; J gene: TRBJ2-1; CDR3 protein: CATSDPRLAGVNEQFF; CDR3 DNA: TGTGCCACCAGTGACCCCCGACTAGCGGGAGTGAATGAGCAGTTCTTC
D gene: NA; clone size: NA; V gene: TRBV24-1; J gene: TRBJ2-3; CDR3 protein: CATSQLSTDTQYF; CDR3 DNA: TGTGCCACCAGTCAACTAAGCACAGATACGCAGTATTTT
D gene: NA; clone size: NA; V gene: TRBV2; J gene: TRBJ1-1; CDR3 protein: CASSVVIRAADMNTEAFF; CDR3 DNA: TGTGCCAGCAGTGTGGTAATAAGGGCAGCAGATATGAACACTGAAGCTTTCTTT
D gene: TRBD1; clone size: NA; V gene: TRBV2; J gene: TRBJ1-4; CDR3 protein: CASREQGGEKLFF; CDR3 DNA: TGTGCCAGCAGAGAACAGGGGGGCGAAAAACTGTTTTTT
D gene: TRBD1; clone size: NA; V gene: TRBV6-5; J gene: TRBJ1-1; CDR3 protein: CASIFLRDRAEAFF; CDR3 DNA: TGTGCCAGCATCTTTCTCCGGGACAGGGCTGAAGCTTTCTTT
D gene: TRBD1; clone size: NA; V gene: TRBV5-4; J gene: TRBJ1-2; CDR3 protein: CASSYRDRGNNGYTF; CDR3 DNA: TGTGCCAGCAGCTACCGGGACAGGGGTAACAATGGCTACACCTTC